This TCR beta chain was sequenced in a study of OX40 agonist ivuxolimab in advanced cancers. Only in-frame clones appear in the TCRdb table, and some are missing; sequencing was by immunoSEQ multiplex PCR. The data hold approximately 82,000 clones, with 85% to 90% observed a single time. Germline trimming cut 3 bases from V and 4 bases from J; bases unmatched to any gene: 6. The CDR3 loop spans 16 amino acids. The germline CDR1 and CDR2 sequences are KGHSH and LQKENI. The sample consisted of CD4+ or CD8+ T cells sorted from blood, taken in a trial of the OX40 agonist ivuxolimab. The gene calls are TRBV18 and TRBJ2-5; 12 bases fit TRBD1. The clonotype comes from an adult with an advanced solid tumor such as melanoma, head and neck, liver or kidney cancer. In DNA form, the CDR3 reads TGTGCCAGCTCACCCGGGACAGGGGGCGTATCAGAGACCCAGTACTTC. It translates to CASSPGTGGVSETQYF.